Each of the 30 T cell receptor beta chains below was sequenced from the same sample in a study of T cells in Graves' hyperthyroidism and ophthalmopathy. What was amplified from RNA transcripts were TCR beta CDR3 regions. The HTBI set primed first-round TCR CDR3 RT-PCR. In TCRdb, the multiplex PCR reads were re-called with MiXCR into one record per CDR3 protein. Among under 350,000 distinct CDR3 sequences listed, roughly an eighth were seen once. Sample: blood. The receptor source for this set is a woman aged 40 to 50 with Graves' hyperthyroidism.

In this sample, this clonotype turned up many times. This rearrangement joins TRBV7-2 to TRBJ2-2; D may be TRBD2 (5 bases). Germline CDR1 is SGHTA and CDR2 is FQGNSA. Trimming shortened V by 4 bases and J by 5 bases, and 14 bases separated the two germline ends. This CDR3 region has 15 residues. The CDR3 nucleotides are TGTGCCAGCAGCTCCGAGGGTAGTGGGACCGGGGAGCTGTTTTTT. Protein sequence: CASSSEGSGTGELFF.

The rearrangement uses TRBV11-3 and TRBJ2-1; 11 bases fit TRBD2. Looked up from germline, CDR1 is SGHNT and CDR2 is YENEEA. The CDR3 is 17 amino acids. The ends lost 0 bases at V and 4 bases at J; junction bases unmatched: 5. The CDR3 is CASSLDGTSGVYNEQFF. The CDR3 DNA reads as TGTGCCAGCAGCTTAGATGGGACTAGCGGAGTTTACAATGAGCAGTTCTTC.

The chain couples TRBV7-2 to TRBJ1-5; D is uncertain. The V gene's germline CDR1 is SGHTA and CDR2 FQGNSA. CDR3 length: 14 amino acids. V lost 3 bases, J lost 6 bases, and 12 bases lay in between. CDR3 bases: TGTGCCAGCAGCTTGAGGACGCCAACTCAGCCCCAGCATTTT. Translation: CASSLRTPTQPQHF.

A note on this clonotype: This may arise from a read error, as a much more abundant clone is one base away. The V gene is TRBV6-1, the J gene TRBJ2-5; 8 positions match TRBD1. Germline loops: CDR1 MNHNS, CDR2 SASEGT. The CDR3 spans 19 residues. V shed 2 bases, J shed 0 bases, and the junction held 14 bases outside the gene matches. DNA for the CDR3: TGTGCCAGCAGTGAATCTCGCAGGGGGCGAGAGGGGAACCAAGAGACCCAGTACTTC. Translation gives CASSESRRGREGNQETQYF.

This clonotype was seen ten or more times. The V call is TRBV4-1, the J call TRBJ2-1, with 8 positions matching TRBD1. The germline CDR1 and CDR2 sequences are MGHRA and YSYEKL. J lost 1 base, V lost 1 base, and 3 bases had no gene match. CDR3 length equals 16 residues. The CDR3 nucleotides are TGCGCCAGCAGCCAAGGGACAGGGACGTCCTACAATGAGCAGTTCTTC. Residues: CASSQGTGTSYNEQFF.

The V call is TRBV19, the J call TRBJ1-2, with D perhaps matching TRBD1 (5 bases). The germline V and J ends were trimmed by 3 bases and 6 bases, with 14 bases remaining between them. The CDR3 loop spans 14 amino acids. CDR1 and CDR2 from the germline V gene are LNHDA and SQIVND (reference sequence). The CDR3, as DNA: TGTGCCAGTAGTATGAGGCAGGGAGTGGATGGCTACACCTTC. Amino acid sequence: CASSMRQGVDGYTF. The variable domain in full, completed from reference TRBV19 and TRBJ1-2, reads DGGITQSPKYLFRKEGQNVTLSCEQNLNHDAMYWYRQDPGQGLRLIYYSQIVNDFQKGDIAEGYSVSREKKESFPLTVTSAQKNPTAFYLCASSMRQGVDGYTFGSGTRLTVV.

This clonotype has at least ten counts. The rearrangement joins TRBV7-3 to TRBJ2-3, with 10 bases identical to TRBD2. The CDR3 has 15 residues. Losses at the gene ends were 5 bases for V and 1 base for J; bases not matched to a gene: 3. The germline V gene encodes CDR1 SGHTA and CDR2 FQGTGA. The CDR3 sequence is CASSLGTSGTDTQYF. The CDR3 coding sequence is TGTGCCAGCAGCCTCGGGACTAGCGGCACAGATACGCAGTATTTT.

This clonotype has ten or more counts. The J gene is TRBJ2-1, the V gene TRBV2; TRBD2 aligns across 16 bases. This CDR3 contains 16 residues. CDR1 and CDR2 (germline): SNHLY, FYNNEI. The ends lost 5 bases at V and 7 bases at J; junction bases unmatched: 5. The CDR3 nucleotides are TGTGCCAGCAGTCCGGGACTAGCGGGAGGGCTTAATGAGCAGTTCTTC. It codes for CASSPGLAGGLNEQFF.

This clonotype came up many times. The gene calls are TRBV28 and TRBJ1-1; D is uncertain. Per the germline V gene, CDR1 is MDHEN and CDR2 is SYDVKM. The CDR3 has 12 amino acids. Trimming left V 5 bases short and J 4 bases short, with 8 bases between. In DNA form, the CDR3 reads TGTGCCAGCAGTCGGCTGGTCACTGAAGCTTTCTTT. It yields the protein CASSRLVTEAFF.

In its sample, this clonotype was seen many times. The chain combines TRBV2 with TRBJ1-4, with D unresolved. The germline V gene encodes CDR1 SNHLY and CDR2 FYNNEI. The CDR3 totals 12 residues. V gave up 2 bases and J gave up 6 bases, with 4 bases separating them. CDR3 nucleotides: TGTGCCAGCAGTGAAATATATGAAAAACTGTTTTTT. Its translation: CASSEIYEKLFF.

This clonotype was seen repeatedly, ten times or more. This rearrangement joins TRBV28 to TRBJ1-1; the D is unclear. Germline values: CDR1 MDHEN, CDR2 SYDVKM. The V gene lost 8 bases and the J gene lost 1 base, with 14 bases spanning the gap. The CDR3 consists of 14 residues. DNA for the CDR3: TGTGCCAGCCGTTCGGGCGGTCAGAACACTGAAGCTTTCTTT. This sequence encodes CASRSGGQNTEAFF.

The chain is built from TRBV19 and TRBJ2-3; D possibly corresponds to TRBD1 (6 bases). The V end lost 3 bases, the J end lost 4 bases, and 8 bases lay between the germline ends. CDR1 is LNHDA, CDR2 SQIVND, per germline (reference sequence). CDR3 length equals 13 residues. The CDR3 DNA reads as TGTGCCAGTAGTATTCAGGGGCCAGATACGCAGTATTTT. Translated: CASSIQGPDTQYF. The full variable domain, in which reference TRBV19 and TRBJ2-3 provide the parts outside the CDR3, is DGGITQSPKYLFRKEGQNVTLSCEQNLNHDAMYWYRQDPGQGLRLIYYSQIVNDFQKGDIAEGYSVSREKKESFPLTVTSAQKNPTAFYLCASSIQGPDTQYFGPGTRLTVL.

This clonotype was counted between two and nine times. This chain connects TRBV7-8 to TRBJ2-2; a weak D match, TRBD1 (6 bases). The CDR3 length is 17 residues. Trimming took off 6 bases at V and 1 base at J, with 18 bases between the two ends. Germline CDR1 is SGHVS and CDR2 is FQNEAQ. The CDR3 region is CASRATWGQGNTGELFF. CDR3 in DNA: TGTGCCAGCAGAGCCACCTGGGGGCAGGGGAACACCGGGGAGCTGTTTTTT.

This clonotype was seen many times. V gene TRBV20-1 combines with J gene TRBJ1-2; D not resolved. The CDR3 loop spans 18 amino acids. The V end was cut by 1 base, the J end by 5 bases, with 26 bases between. CDR1 is DFQATT and CDR2 is SNEGSKA in the germline V gene (reference sequence). The CDR3 is CSARGVTLTAMGPYGYTF. The CDR3 region has the DNA TGCAGTGCTAGAGGGGTGACATTGACGGCGATGGGCCCTTATGGCTACACCTTC.

A note on this clonotype: This may arise from a read error, as a much more abundant clone is one base away. The chain recombines TRBV12-3 or TRBV12-4 with TRBJ2-3, with D possibly matching TRBD2 (6 bases). The CDR3 consists of 14 residues. With 3 bases removed from V and 8 bases from J, the gap between germline ends came to 15 bases. CDR3 in DNA: TGTGCCAGCAGTTTTCTGCTAGAGGGAGGTACGCAGTATTTT. Residues: CASSFLLEGGTQYF.

There are many counts of this clonotype. V gene TRBV19 combines with J gene TRBJ1-1; tentatively, D is TRBD1 (5 bases). CDR1 is LNHDA and CDR2 is SQIVND in the germline V gene (reference sequence). The V end lost 1 base, the J end lost 7 bases, and 13 bases lay between the germline ends. The CDR3 extends over 14 amino acids. The CDR3 region is CASSIVGRVHEAFF. The DNA for the CDR3 is TGTGCCAGTAGTATAGTGGGCAGGGTGCATGAAGCTTTCTTT.

This clonotype was found many times. The CDR3 loop is CASSLTSGRNTEAFF. The DNA of the CDR3 is TGTGCCAGCAGTTTAACCTCGGGGAGGAACACTGAAGCTTTCTTT. The chain joins TRBV27 to TRBJ1-1; D is ambiguous. Germline CDR1 reads MNHEY; CDR2 reads SMNVEV (reference sequence). The CDR3 length is 15 residues. Trimming took 2 bases from V and 1 from J, leaving 11 bases between them.

This clonotype has a count of ten or more. The chain joins TRBV6-8 to TRBJ2-1; maybe TRBD2 (6 bases). The length of the CDR3 is 17 residues. Germline loops: CDR1 MNHGY, CDR2 SAAAGT. Deletions cut 3 bases from V and 3 bases from J, with 18 bases between. The DNA of the CDR3 is TGTGCCAGCAGTTATCCCAGGGAGGACCTATACTACAATGAGCAGTTCTTC. Translating gives CASSYPREDLYYNEQFF.

Only a few counts were recorded for this clonotype. The CDR3 here is CASSVGAGYGYTF. Written as DNA, the CDR3 is TGTGCCAGCAGCGTAGGGGCAGGCTATGGCTACACCTTC. The V and J genes are TRBV9 and TRBJ1-2; D is uncertain. The germline V and J ends were trimmed by 0 bases and 4 bases, with 7 bases remaining between them. In germline, CDR1 is SGDLS, CDR2 YYNGEE. This CDR3 is built from 13 residues.

The table lists this clonotype with many counts. This chain joins TRBV24-1 and TRBJ2-2; 9 bases map to TRBD1. V lost 0 bases, J lost 7 bases, and 5 bases stayed unmatched. CDR3 size: 16 residues. Germline CDR1 reads KGHDR; CDR2 reads SFDVKD. Written as DNA, the CDR3 is TGTGCCACCAGTGATTTGCTGACAGGGGGTATCGGGGAGCTGTTTTTT. Translated: CATSDLLTGGIGELFF.

The chain recombines TRBV28 with TRBJ2-2; TRBD2 matches at 15 bases. There are 18 residues in the CDR3. CDR1 is MDHEN and CDR2 is SYDVKM in the germline V gene. Trimming took 0 bases from V and 6 from J; bases not matched to a gene: 5. CDR3 bases: TGTGCCAGCAGTTTATGGGGACTAGCGGGAGGAGGGTCCGGGGAGCTGTTTTTT. Protein: CASSLWGLAGGGSGELFF.

This clonotype appeared many times. The chain joins TRBV7-9 to TRBJ2-5; D tentatively fits TRBD1 or TRBD2 (6 bases each). Germline CDR1 and CDR2: SEHNR and FQNEAQ (reference sequence). The germline V and J ends were trimmed by 4 bases and 5 bases, with 20 bases remaining between them. The CDR3 consists of 16 residues. The CDR3 spells CASSSRGGLTSETQYF. Here the CDR3 DNA reads TGTGCCAGCAGCTCCAGGGGTGGACTAACGTCGGAGACCCAGTACTTC.

This sequence joins TRBV24-1 and TRBJ2-7; no reliable D call. The CDR3 contains 14 residues. Trimming cost V 4 bases and J 5 bases, with 14 bases left between them. CDR1 and CDR2 from the germline V gene are KGHDR and SFDVKD. DNA for the CDR3: TGTGCCACCAGTGACCCTACAAGGTATCACGAGCAGTACTTC. This sequence encodes CATSDPTRYHEQYF.

This clonotype showed up many times. This chain uses TRBV24-1 with TRBJ2-5, with a tentative D call TRBD2 (6 bases). Trimming removed 4 bases at V and 4 bases at J, with 15 bases between. The CDR3 runs 15 residues. Germline-derived CDR1 and CDR2 are KGHDR and SFDVKD. CDR3 sequence (DNA): TGTGCCACCAGTGAGCCAGGGAGGATAGGAGAGACCCAGTACTTC. Translating it yields CATSEPGRIGETQYF.

A few counts support this clonotype. This chain uses TRBV10-3 with TRBJ1-6; D gene ambiguous. V shed 8 bases and J shed 14 bases, with 22 bases lying between them. The CDR3 is 14 residues long. Germline V gene data show CDR1 as ENHRY and CDR2 as SYGVKD. The CDR3 sequence is CAIGRSPEDLALHF. The CDR3 coding sequence is TGTGCCATCGGACGGAGCCCAGAGGATTTAGCCCTCCACTTT.

This clonotype was observed at least ten times. The chain has TRBV20-1 and TRBJ2-1; maybe TRBD2 (5 bases). Germline V gives CDR1 DFQATT, CDR2 SNEGSKA (reference sequence). The CDR3 runs 11 residues. Trimming removed 4 bases at V and 5 bases at J, with 6 bases between. The CDR3 spells CSAISDNEQFF. The CDR3 DNA reads as TGCAGTGCTATTAGCGACAATGAGCAGTTCTTC.

This clonotype appeared many times. V and J are TRBV2 and TRBJ2-5, with 14 bases that match TRBD2. CDR3 size: 17 residues. The V gene end was trimmed by 6 bases and the J gene end by 1 base; junction bases not matched to a gene: 7. CDR1 and CDR2 (germline): SNHLY, FYNNEI. The CDR3 bases are TGTGCCAGCAGCCCCACAGGACTAGCGGGAGGCCAAGAGACCCAGTACTTC. This translates into CASSPTGLAGGQETQYF.

Ten or more counts support this clonotype. J is TRBJ2-2 and V is TRBV20-1; 10 nucleotides align to TRBD2. V lost 6 bases and J lost 5; bases outside the gene matches: 12. The CDR3 spans 16 residues. CDR1 and CDR2 (germline): DFQATT, SNEGSKA (reference sequence). CDR3 DNA sequence: TGCAGTGCCCGAAGTGAGCTAGCGGGAGTAACCGGGGAGCTGTTTTTT. It codes for CSARSELAGVTGELFF.

This clonotype was seen only a few times. The rearrangement uses TRBV9 and TRBJ2-3; no definite D call. The germline V and J ends were trimmed by 3 bases and 4 bases, with 12 bases remaining between them. This CDR3 is built from 14 residues. Germline CDR1 is SGDLS and CDR2 is YYNGEE. The CDR3 DNA reads TGTGCCAGCAGCGCCGACTCTCCGGCAGATACGCAGTATTTT. It encodes CASSADSPADTQYF.

This clonotype was observed many times. The genes are TRBV2 and TRBJ2-5; a weak D match, TRBD2 (5 bases). This CDR3 comprises 13 residues. V gave up 8 bases and J gave up 5 bases, with 15 bases separating them. Germline lookup yields CDR1 SNHLY and CDR2 FYNNEI. CDR3 sequence: CASQAGLLETQYF. DNA for the CDR3: TGTGCCAGCCAGGCGGGCTTACTCGAGACCCAGTACTTC. Using reference TRBV2 and TRBJ2-5 for the parts outside the CDR3, the full variable domain is EPEVTQTPSHQVTQMGQEVILRCVPISNHLYFYWYRQILGQKVEFLVSFYNNEISEKSEIFDDQFSVERPDGSNFTLKIRSTKLEDSAMYFCASQAGLLETQYFGPGTRLLVL.